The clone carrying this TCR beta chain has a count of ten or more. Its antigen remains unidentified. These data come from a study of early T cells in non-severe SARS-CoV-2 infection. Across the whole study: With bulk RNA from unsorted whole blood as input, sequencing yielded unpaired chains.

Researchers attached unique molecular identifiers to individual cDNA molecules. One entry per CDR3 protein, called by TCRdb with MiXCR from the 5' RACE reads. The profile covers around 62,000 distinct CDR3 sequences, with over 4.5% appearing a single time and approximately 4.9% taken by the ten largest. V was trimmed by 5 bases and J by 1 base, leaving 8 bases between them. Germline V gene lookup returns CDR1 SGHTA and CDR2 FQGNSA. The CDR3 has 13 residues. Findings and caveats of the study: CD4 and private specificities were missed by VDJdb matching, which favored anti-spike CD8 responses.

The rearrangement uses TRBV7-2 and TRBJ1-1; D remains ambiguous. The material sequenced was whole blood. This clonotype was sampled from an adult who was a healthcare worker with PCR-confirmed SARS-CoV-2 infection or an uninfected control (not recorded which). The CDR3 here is CASSGYTNTEAFF. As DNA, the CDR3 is TGTGCCAGCAGCGGATACACGAACACTGAAGCTTTCTTT.